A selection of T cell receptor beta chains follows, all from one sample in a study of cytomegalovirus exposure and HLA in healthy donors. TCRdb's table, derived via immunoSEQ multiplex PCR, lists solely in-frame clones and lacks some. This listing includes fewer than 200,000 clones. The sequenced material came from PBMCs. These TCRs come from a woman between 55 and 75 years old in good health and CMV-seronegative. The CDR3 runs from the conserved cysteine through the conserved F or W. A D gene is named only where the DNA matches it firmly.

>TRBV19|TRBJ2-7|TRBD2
TGTGCCAGTAGTATCAGCGGGAGGGCTTCGCTCGAGCAGTACTTC
CASSISGRASLEQYF
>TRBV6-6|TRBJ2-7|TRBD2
TGTGCCAGCAGCACCGGGACTAGCGTCCACGAGCAGTACTTC
CASSTGTSVHEQYF
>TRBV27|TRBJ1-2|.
TGTGCCAGCAGGGGCCGGGGTGGCCATGGCTACACCTTC
CASRGRGGHGYTF
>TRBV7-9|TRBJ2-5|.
TGTGCCAGCAGCCTCCCATGGGTCGCGGGGACTCTCGTGGGAGAGACCCAGTACTTC
CASSLPWVAGTLVGETQYF
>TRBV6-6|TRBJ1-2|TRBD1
TGTGCCAGCAGTAGGGACAGGGGGCCTTATAACTATGGCTACACCTTC
CASSRDRGPYNYGYTF
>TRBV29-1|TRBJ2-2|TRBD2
TGCAGCGTTGTGAAAGGGACTAGCGGGGAGATGAACACCGGGGAGCTGTTTTTT
CSVVKGTSGEMNTGELFF
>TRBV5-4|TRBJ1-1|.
TGTGCCAGCAGCTTGTGGCAGGGGATTGAAGCTTTCTTT
CASSLWQGIEAFF
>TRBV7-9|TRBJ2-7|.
TGTGCCAGCAGGCCCGTAGAAAAGAGGTTCTCCTACGAGCAGTACTTC
CASRPVEKRFSYEQYF
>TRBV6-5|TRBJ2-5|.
TGTGCCAGCAGTCTAATCCACTCGAACCAAGAGACCCAGTACTTC
CASSLIHSNQETQYF
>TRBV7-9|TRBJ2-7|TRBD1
TGTGCCAGCAGCCGCCTTACAGGGGTTGAGCAGTACTTC
CASSRLTGVEQYF
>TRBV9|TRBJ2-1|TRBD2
TGTGCCAGCAGCTTACGGGGTCTAGCGGGAAACAATGAGCAGTTCTTC
CASSLRGLAGNNEQFF